The 2 T cell receptor beta chains below all came from one sample that was sequenced in a study of CD8 T cells in Susac syndrome. Random hexamers served to reverse transcribe about 0.45 to 1 ug RNA. TCRdb re-derived calls from the immunoSEQ multiplex PCR reads in MiXCR, one entry per CDR3 protein. Found here are a few hundred thousand distinct CDR3 sequences, approximately 85% of them singletons; the top ten hold about 0.12%. The sequencing input was CD8+ T cells from PBMCs. These receptors were obtained from a human donor with multiple sclerosis.

The gene calls are TRBV5-1 and TRBJ2-7; the D gene is possibly TRBD2 (7 bases). The germline V gene has CDR1 SGHRS and CDR2 YFSETQ. The V end was cut by 1 base, the J end by 0 bases, with 17 bases between. This CDR3 is 17 amino acids long. CDR3 in amino acids: CASSLYSLADSSYEQYF. CDR3 nucleotide sequence: TGCGCCAGCAGCTTGTATTCCCTAGCGGACAGCTCCTACGAGCAGTACTTC.

The genes are TRBV2 and TRBJ1-1; D remains ambiguous. The ends were cut back, 1 base at V and 4 bases at J, with 7 bases in the middle. The germline gives CDR1 SNHLY, CDR2 FYNNEI. This CDR3 has 13 amino acids. CDR3 region: CASSEEGGTEAFF. The CDR3 DNA sequence: TGTGCCAGCAGTGAAGAGGGAGGCACTGAAGCTTTCTTT.